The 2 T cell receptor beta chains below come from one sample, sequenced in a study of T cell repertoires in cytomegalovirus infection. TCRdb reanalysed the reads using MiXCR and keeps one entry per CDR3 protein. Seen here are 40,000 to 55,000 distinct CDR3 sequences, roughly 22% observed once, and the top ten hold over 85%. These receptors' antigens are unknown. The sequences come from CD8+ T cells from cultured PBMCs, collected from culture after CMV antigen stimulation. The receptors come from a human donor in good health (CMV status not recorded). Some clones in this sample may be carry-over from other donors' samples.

CDR3 in DNA: TGTGCCAGCAGCGAGCGGGCGCTAGATGCAGATACGCAGTATTTT. This codes for CASSERALDADTQYF. V gene TRBV7-2 combines with J gene TRBJ2-3, with D possibly being TRBD2 (6 bases). V lost 5 bases and J 4 bases, leaving 16 bases between the germline ends. Germline V gene sequence: CDR1 SGHTA, CDR2 FQGNSA. The CDR3 sequence is 15 residues long.

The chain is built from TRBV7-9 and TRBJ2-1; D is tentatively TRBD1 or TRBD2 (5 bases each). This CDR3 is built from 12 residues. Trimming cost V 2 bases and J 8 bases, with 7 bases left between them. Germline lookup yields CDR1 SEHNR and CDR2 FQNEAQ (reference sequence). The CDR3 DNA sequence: TGTGCCAGCAGCTTAATGGGGGATGAGCAGTTCTTC. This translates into CASSLMGDEQFF. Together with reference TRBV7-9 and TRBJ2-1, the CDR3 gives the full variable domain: DTGVSQNPRHKITKRGQNVTFRCDPISEHNRLYWYRQTLGQGPEFLTYFQNEAQLEKSRLLSDRFSAERPKGSFSTLEIQRTEQGDSAMYLCASSLMGDEQFFGPGTRLTVL.